Sequencing of this TCR beta chain was carried out in a study of T cells after yellow fever vaccination (dated by TCRdb to the late 2010s). Regarding the research as a whole: Libraries from fractions with low cell numbers were prepared with the SMART-Seq v4 Ultra Low Input RNA kit. Bulk TCR alpha and beta repertoires were sequenced longitudinally to track T-cell clones before and after primary and booster YFV17D yellow fever vaccination. Two healthy male donors, one aged 18 to 30 and one aged 30 to 39 years, were included in the cohort. Blood samples were taken at several timepoints before and after primary and secondary immunization, and bulk PBMC replicates and cell subsets were isolated. The paper's findings and limits, for the study overall: Most clones expanded after primary vaccination (around 96% of CD4 and 70% to 90% of CD8) were re-detected after the booster, suggesting that broad memory maintenance occurred. Compared with the primary T-cell response, the secondary T-cell response was faster but weaker, reaching its peak on day 5 rather than on day 15. The study included only two donors, which limits how far the findings can be generalized. A small share of clonotypes occurred in both CD4 and CD8 compartments, likely arising from convergent recombination. Because abundant contaminating clonotypes from the bulk population could be contained in FACS-sorted repertoires, computational filtering was required.

In its sample, this clonotype was seen many times. No cognate antigen has been identified for it. No base quality information exists; no much larger clone differs at one position. The intended sense of this specimen's treatment or condition label: live attenuated yellow fever vaccine strain. PBMCs were isolated from peripheral blood using a standard Ficoll-Paque protocol. CD4 and CD8 T-cell fractions were isolated with Dynabeads CD4 and CD8 positive selection kits. TriZol was used to extract RNA from bulk PBMCs, CD4 and CD8 fractions, and dextramer-positive and dextramer-negative fractions. From the germline V gene, CDR1 is SGDLS and CDR2 is YYNGEE. V loses 0 bases at its end and J loses 4 bases; junction bases beyond the gene matches: 9. From its cysteine to its phenylalanine, the CDR3 spans 17 amino acids. Here the CDR3 DNA is all that survives: 51 bases in frame from base 1. TCR cDNA was made using 5'RACE template switching, a step that added a universal primer site and unique molecular identifiers. Priming of cDNA synthesis was performed from both the TCR alpha and TCR beta constant segments. Two PCR steps were used to amplify libraries, with sample barcodes and sequencing adapters being added in the second step. Libraries were sequenced on Illumina HiSeq 2500 (2x100 bp) or NovaSeq (2x150 bp). As for the authors' bioinformatics: Demultiplexing of reads and collapsing into UMI consensus sequences were performed with MIGEC, and V(D)J alignment was carried out with MiXCR. Using edgeR on replicate PBMC samples, clonotypes were called vaccine-responding if FDR was below 0.01 and the log2 fold change was above 5 up to day 15. Bulk clonotypes were assigned CD4 or CD8 identity according to which sequenced CD4 or CD8 repertoire held them at higher abundance. Clones were called with MiXCR by TCRdb after fastp trimmed the public reads at Q25, and only in-frame beta chains were retained. Every distinct CDR3 protein forms one entry, paired with its most common genes and DNA. The V and J calls follow TCRdb's processing rather than the paper's. Within this sample are tens of thousands of distinct CDR3 sequences, with 5% to 8% of them counted one time only. The ten largest account for 35% to 40% of the sample.

The V gene is TRBV9 and the J gene is TRBJ2-1; TRBD2 matches 8 bases in the middle. The sample here was CD8+ T cells sorted from PBMCs, taken approximately 40 days after the first yellow fever vaccination. The sequence was obtained from a man aged 18 to 30 who received the YFV17D yellow fever vaccine. The DNA is TGTGCCAGCAGCGTAGGTAGGGCCGCTAGCGGGTACAATGAGCAGTTCTTC. The translation is CASSVGRAASGYNEQFF.